The 26 T cell receptor beta chains listed next were all sequenced from one sample in a study of blood T cell repertoires in COVID-19. Method: immunoSEQ multiplex PCR; TCRdb's copy keeps in-frame clones and lacks some. This sample yields around 370,000 clones, of which around 91% are seen a single time; roughly 3% belongs to the top ten. Sequencing was performed on peripheral blood. The receptors come from a woman in her late teens or twenties who had recovered from COVID-19.

CDR3 loop: CASSSGLAGSADTQYF. CDR3 DNA sequence: TGCGCCAGCAGCTCCGGACTAGCGGGTTCCGCGGATACGCAGTATTTT. The V and J genes are TRBV5-1 and TRBJ2-3, with TRBD2 identical over 11 bases. V lost 3 bases, J lost 6 bases, and 9 bases stayed unmatched. CDR1 and CDR2 from the germline V gene are SGHRS and YFSETQ. This CDR3 has 16 amino acids.

The V gene is TRBV9, the J gene TRBJ1-6; 10 bases fit TRBD1. There are 19 residues in the CDR3. Trimming took 3 bases from V and 0 from J; bases not matched to a gene: 9. CDR1 and CDR2 (germline): SGDLS, YYNGEE. CDR3 region: CASSAGTGAYNSYNSPLHF. CDR3 in DNA: TGTGCCAGCAGCGCCGGGACAGGGGCGTATAACTCCTATAATTCACCCCTCCACTTT.

This clone was seen a single time. The rearrangement joins TRBV12-5 to TRBJ2-7; TRBD1 matches at 8 bases. Germline CDR1 LGHNT, CDR2 FRNRAP. CDR3 size: 17 residues. The trim removed 1 base at V and 3 bases at J, leaving 11 bases unmatched. The CDR3 DNA is TGTGCTAGTGGTTTGGCAGGGGGCCGCCTCCAGTACTACGAGCAGTACGTC. Residues: CASGLAGGRLQYYEQYV.

The chain uses TRBV27 and TRBJ1-2, with 9 bases lining up with TRBD1. Unmatched junction bases numbered 6, after V lost 6 bases and J lost 1 base. The CDR3 has 15 amino acids. The V gene's germline CDR1 is MNHEY and CDR2 SMNVEV (reference sequence). The CDR3 region has the DNA TGTGCCAGCAGCCCCGGGACAGGGTTTAACTATGGCTACACCTTC. Its translation is CASSPGTGFNYGYTF.

This chain connects TRBV19 to TRBJ2-1, with D perhaps matching TRBD2 (6 bases). V lost 4 bases, J lost 4 bases, and 14 bases lay in between. The CDR3 contains 15 residues. From germline, CDR1 is LNHDA and CDR2 SQIVND (reference sequence). The DNA for the CDR3 is TGTGCCAGTAGTAGGGGGACTCCCCAATACAATGAGCAGTTCTTC. It is translated as CASSRGTPQYNEQFF.

The gene calls are TRBV19 and TRBJ1-4; maybe TRBD1 (5 bases). V lost 5 bases to trimming and J lost 0 bases, with 16 bases between them. Germline V gene data show CDR1 as LNHDA and CDR2 as SQIVND (reference sequence). CDR3 length: 17 amino acids. CDR3 in DNA: TGTGCCAGTAGTTTCTGGGGGACTGTAGCAACTAATGAAAAACTGTTTTTT. Translation: CASSFWGTVATNEKLFF.

This clone showed up just once. This chain uses TRBV14 with TRBJ2-2; D is uncertain. Germline V gene data show CDR1 as SGHDN and CDR2 as FVKESK. The CDR3 has 14 residues. V lost 1 base and J 6 bases, leaving 9 bases between the germline ends. CDR3 region: CASSQAPRAGELFF. The CDR3, as DNA: TGTGCCAGCAGCCAAGCCCCCCGGGCCGGGGAGCTGTTTTTT.

The chain has TRBV3-1 (or the pseudogene TRBV3-2) and TRBJ1-2, with D unresolved. The CDR3 runs to 15 residues. V was shortened by 0 bases and J by 4 bases, with 12 bases between the two germline ends. Germline-derived CDR1 and CDR2 are LGHDT and YNNKEL (reference sequence). CDR3 region: CASSQDTLPTYGYTF. CDR3 in DNA: TGTGCCAGCAGCCAAGATACCCTCCCTACCTATGGCTACACCTTC.

The rearrangement joins TRBV18 to TRBJ2-5; TRBD2 agrees at 14 bases. Unmatched junction bases numbered 9, after V lost 6 bases and J lost 3 bases. This CDR3 contains 17 residues. The germline V gene encodes CDR1 KGHSH and CDR2 LQKENI. The CDR3 spells CASSRGTSGRGEETQYF. CDR3 DNA sequence: TGTGCCAGCTCTCGAGGGACTAGCGGGAGAGGGGAAGAGACCCAGTACTTC.

The chain has TRBV19 and TRBJ2-3; TRBD2 matches 10 bases. This CDR3 is 16 amino acids long. Looked up from germline, CDR1 is LNHDA and CDR2 is SQIVND (reference sequence). V shed 2 bases and J 4 bases; nucleotides not matched to a gene: 6. CDR3 sequence: CASSILAGDYADTQYF. The CDR3 nucleotides are TGTGCCAGTAGTATACTAGCGGGAGATTACGCAGATACGCAGTATTTT.

V gene TRBV11-2 combines with J gene TRBJ2-3; 8 bases line up with TRBD2. The CDR3 is 17 amino acids. The junction had 12 bases not matched to a gene; V was cut back by 3 bases and J by 4 bases. Germline V CDR1 and CDR2: SGHAT, FQNNGV. In DNA, the CDR3 is TGTGCCAGCAGCTTGGGCATTCGGAGCGGGAGCTCAGATACGCAGTATTTT. Encoded protein: CASSLGIRSGSSDTQYF.

The chain is built from TRBV6-1 and TRBJ2-3; 11 bases line up with TRBD1. Germline CDR1 reads MNHNS; CDR2 reads SASEGT. V trimming: 2 bases; J trimming: 4 bases; junction bases outside the gene matches: 5. CDR3 length equals 16 residues. In nucleotides, the CDR3 is TGTGCCAGCAGTGAACGGGACAGGGGGGGCGCAGATACGCAGTATTTT. Amino acid sequence: CASSERDRGGADTQYF.

V is TRBV5-1 and J is TRBJ1-1; D call uncertain. The germline V gene encodes CDR1 SGHRS and CDR2 YFSETQ. V lost 0 bases and J 2 bases, leaving 8 bases between the germline ends. The CDR3 contains 14 residues. CDR3 sequence: CASSLDRYNTEAFF. In DNA, the CDR3 is TGCGCCAGCAGCTTGGACAGATATAACACTGAAGCTTTCTTT.

This clone was picked up one time. V usage is TRBV6-6 and J usage is TRBJ1-5, with D maybe TRBD1 (5 bases). CDR3 length: 13 amino acids. V lost 5 bases and J lost 7, with 12 bases in between. From germline, CDR1 is MNHNY and CDR2 SVGAGI (reference sequence). CDR3 residues: CASSRQTYQPQHF. CDR3 DNA sequence: TGTGCCAGCAGTCGACAGACTTACCAGCCCCAGCATTTT.

V is TRBV7-9 and J is TRBJ2-1; TRBD2 might be the D (6 bases). CDR1 and CDR2 (germline): SEHNR, FQNEAQ (reference sequence). CDR3 length: 17 amino acids. Trimming removed 1 base at V and 0 bases at J, with 13 bases between. In DNA, the CDR3 is TGTGCCAGCAGCTTAGGGGGCGGCGGGATCTCCTACAATGAGCAGTTCTTC. It translates to CASSLGGGGISYNEQFF.

This clone was recorded only once. This chain uses TRBV6-5 with TRBJ1-1; D possibly corresponds to TRBD1 (6 bases). The CDR3 sequence is 14 residues long. V was shortened by 2 bases and J by 1 base, with 8 bases between the two germline ends. Germline values: CDR1 MNHEY, CDR2 SVGAGI. The CDR3 DNA sequence: TGTGCCAGCAGTTACAGGGGGGGGAACACTGAAGCTTTCTTT. It specifies CASSYRGGNTEAFF.

The chain employs TRBV25-1 and TRBJ2-1; 12 bases are shared with TRBD2. Losses at the gene ends were 5 bases for V and 3 bases for J; bases not matched to a gene: 2. The germline CDR1 and CDR2 sequences are MGHDK and SYGVNS. The CDR3 runs to 15 residues. CDR3 in amino acids: CASSLAGGFYNEQFF. The CDR3 DNA is TGTGCCAGCAGTCTAGCGGGAGGGTTCTACAATGAGCAGTTCTTC.

The V gene is TRBV18, the J gene TRBJ1-1, with no clear D. Germline loops: CDR1 KGHSH, CDR2 LQKENI. This CDR3 spans 12 amino acids. With 6 bases removed from V and 1 base from J, the gap between germline ends came to 6 bases. DNA for the CDR3: TGTGCCAGCTCTGAGGGGAACACTGAAGCTTTCTTT. It codes for CASSEGNTEAFF.

The chain couples TRBV5-1 to TRBJ2-7; the match to TRBD2 covers 12 bases. CDR1 and CDR2 from the germline V gene are SGHRS and YFSETQ. The CDR3 loop spans 15 amino acids. Germline trimming cut 2 bases from V and 4 bases from J; bases unmatched to any gene: 4. CDR3 coding DNA: TGCGCCAGCAGCTTAGGACTAGCGGGGACATACGAGCAGTACGTC. The encoded protein is CASSLGLAGTYEQYV.

The genes are TRBV23-1 and TRBJ1-5, with 7 bases identical to TRBD1. TRBV23-1 has ORF status, its function being uncertain. V was pared by 9 bases and J by 3 bases, with 5 bases of the junction left unmatched. CDR3 length equals 13 residues. The CDR3 is CARGDRFNQPQHF. The CDR3 coding sequence is TGCGCCAGGGGGGACAGATTCAATCAGCCCCAGCATTTT.

V is TRBV6-2 or TRBV6-3 and J is TRBJ1-2; tentative D call: TRBD1 (6 bases). Between the trimmed V and J ends, which lost 5 bases and 4 bases, there was a span of 11 bases. This CDR3 contains 13 residues. Germline V gene lookup returns CDR1 MNHEY and CDR2 SVGEGT. The CDR3 reads CASSTGYRYGYTF. DNA of the CDR3: TGTGCCAGCAGTACAGGGTACCGCTATGGCTACACCTTC.

The chain employs TRBV6-5 and TRBJ1-2; weak D call: TRBD1 (6 bases). The CDR3 spans 14 residues. CDR1 and CDR2 (germline): MNHEY, SVGAGI. V was shortened by 6 bases and J by 7 bases, with 18 bases between the two germline ends. In DNA form, the CDR3 reads TGTGCCAGCAGCACCTCCCCCCTACAGGGTGGCTACACCTTC. Its translation is CASSTSPLQGGYTF.

CDR3 protein: CASSPELHETQYF. CDR3 bases: TGTGCCAGCAGCCCTGAACTCCACGAGACCCAGTACTTC. This sequence joins TRBV7-9 and TRBJ2-5; no reliable D call. CDR3 length: 13 amino acids. The V end was cut by 5 bases, the J end by 5 bases, with 12 bases between. Germline assignment: CDR1 SEHNR and CDR2 FQNEAQ (reference sequence).

The CDR3: CAWSRGRGDTEAFF. Written as DNA, the CDR3 is TGTGCCTGGAGTCGGGGCAGGGGTGACACTGAAGCTTTCTTT. This chain uses TRBV30 with TRBJ1-1; tentatively, D is TRBD1 (6 bases). The length of the CDR3 is 14 residues. Germline V gene lookup returns CDR1 GTSNPN and CDR2 SVGIG (reference sequence). The V and J ends lost 2 bases and 3 bases respectively, with 13 bases between them.

The CDR3 here is CASSKGGRENDYEQYV. The CDR3 DNA reads as TGTGCCAGCAGCAAAGGGGGGCGGGAGAATGATTACGAGCAGTACGTC. The rearrangement joins TRBV21-1 to TRBJ2-7; the D call in the table, TRBD2, was not verified against the DNA. TRBV21-1 is a pseudogene locus. CDR3 length: 16 amino acids.

The chain uses TRBV7-2 and TRBJ2-3, with TRBD2 matching over 10 bases. The germline V gene has CDR1 SGHTA and CDR2 FQGNSA. CDR3 length equals 16 residues. Losses at the gene ends were 2 bases for V and 5 bases for J; bases not matched to a gene: 7. The CDR3 protein is CASSLSGLASGDTQYF. The DNA of the CDR3 is TGTGCCAGCAGCTTATCGGGACTAGCGTCCGGAGATACGCAGTATTTT. Complete variable domain (other parts from reference TRBV7-2 and TRBJ2-3): GAGVSQSPSNKVTEKGKDVELRCDPISGHTALYWYRQSLGQGLEFLIYFQGNSAPDKSGLPSDRFSAERTGGSVSTLTIQRTQQEDSAVYLCASSLSGLASGDTQYFGPGTRLTVL.